The clone carrying this T cell receptor beta chain has just one count. Antigen unknown. No neoadjuvant therapy was given to the selected pancreatic ductal adenocarcinoma patients before their surgery. The CDR3 contains 17 residues. Germline CDR1 KGHSH, CDR2 LQKENI. V dropped 1 base and J dropped 4 bases, with 16 bases sitting between them. These data come from a study of T cells in pancreatic ductal adenocarcinoma. General study points: Mean clonality was about 0.12 in tumors and about 0.07 in blood, not significantly different.

This table comes from immunoSEQ multiplex PCR, and its TCRdb copy is limited to in-frame clones, with some not included. This table has more than 85,000 clones, about 95% appearing once. This clonotype was obtained from a human donor with pancreatic ductal adenocarcinoma. The chain has TRBV18 and TRBJ2-2; D is possibly TRBD1 (6 bases). The sample taken for sequencing was PBMCs. The DNA for the CDR3 is TGTGCCAGCTCACCACGCTCCACAACAGGGTCCACCGGGGAGCTGTTTTTT. This translates into CASSPRSTTGSTGELFF. Together with reference TRBV18 and TRBJ2-2, the CDR3 gives the full variable domain: NAGVMQNPRHLVRRRGQEARLRCSPMKGHSHVYWYRQLPEEGLKFMVYLQKENIIDESGMPKERFSAEFPKEGPSILRIQQVVRGDSAAYFCASSPRSTTGSTGELFFGEGSRLTVL.